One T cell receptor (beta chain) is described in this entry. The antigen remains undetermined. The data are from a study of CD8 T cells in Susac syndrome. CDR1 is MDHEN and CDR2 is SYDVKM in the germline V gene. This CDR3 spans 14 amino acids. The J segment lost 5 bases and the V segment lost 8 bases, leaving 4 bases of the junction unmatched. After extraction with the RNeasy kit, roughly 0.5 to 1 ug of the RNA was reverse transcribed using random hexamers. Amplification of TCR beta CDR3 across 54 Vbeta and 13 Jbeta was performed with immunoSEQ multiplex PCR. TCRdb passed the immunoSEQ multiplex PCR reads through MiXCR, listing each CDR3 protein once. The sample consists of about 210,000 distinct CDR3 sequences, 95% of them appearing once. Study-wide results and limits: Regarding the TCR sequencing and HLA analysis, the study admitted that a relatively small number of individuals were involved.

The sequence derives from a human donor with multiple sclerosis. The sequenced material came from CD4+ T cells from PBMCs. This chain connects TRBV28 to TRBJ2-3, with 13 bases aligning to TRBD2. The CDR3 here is CASGLAGDLDTQYF. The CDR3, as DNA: TGTGCCAGCGGACTAGCGGGAGACCTAGATACGCAGTATTTT.